This is a list of T cell receptor beta chains from one sample in a study of blood T cells in healthy people across ages. TCRdb re-derived calls from the 5' RACE reads in MiXCR, one entry per CDR3 protein. The table shows about 840,000 distinct CDR3 sequences, with approximately 32% occurring only once. The same specimen was also included in a second study, on T cells of mothers and their children.

Sequenced material: blood. These receptors all come from a woman in her thirties or forties in good health. Each CDR3 is given with its conserved first and last residue. D genes are given only for firm matches. Part of the rows lack a size; the others show once, few, many or a class for expanded clones.

v_call	d_call	clone_size	j_call	cdr3_nt	cdr3_aa
TRBV29-1	NA	NA	TRBJ1-5	TGCAGCGTGAAACTGGGGGGGAATCAGCCCCAGCATTTT	CSVKLGGNQPQHF
TRBV7-3	TRBD1	once	TRBJ2-7	TGTGCCAGCAGCTTAAGTCCCGGGACAGGGAACTACGAGCAGTACTTC	CASSLSPGTGNYEQYF
TRBV6-1	NA	NA	TRBJ1-5	TGTGCCAGCAGCGCTGACGGGAACAATCAGCCCCAGCATTTT	CASSADGNNQPQHF
TRBV12-3/TRBV12-4	NA	few	TRBJ1-2	TGTGCCGGCAGTTACGCAGACTATGGCTACACCTTC	CAGSYADYGYTF
TRBV18	TRBD2	few	TRBJ2-7	TGTGCCAGCTCACCGCCCGGGACTAGCGGATACCACGAGCAGTACTTC	CASSPPGTSGYHEQYF
TRBV24-1	NA	few	TRBJ2-7	TGTGCCACCAGTGATTTGCGGGGGCAGGAACCCTACGAGCAGTACTTC	CATSDLRGQEPYEQYF
TRBV29-1	TRBD1	few	TRBJ2-6	TGCAGCGTTCGCGGACAGGGCATGGCTGGGGCCAACGTCCTGACTTTC	CSVRGQGMAGANVLTF
TRBV4-3	NA	NA	TRBJ2-1	TGCGCCAGCAGCCAAGAATTAATGTTTAATGAGCAGTTCTTC	CASSQELMFNEQFF
TRBV20-1	NA	NA	TRBJ2-1	TGCAGTGCTAGTAGCGATGGGCAGTTCTTC	CSASSDGQFF
TRBV5-6	NA	NA	TRBJ2-7	TGTGCCAGCAGCCCCGGAGCTTTCGAGCAGTACTTC	CASSPGAFEQYF
TRBV28	TRBD1	NA	TRBJ1-4	TGTGCCAGCACACCAGGCGGGACAGGAAATGAAAAACTGTTTTTT	CASTPGGTGNEKLFF
TRBV12-3/TRBV12-4	TRBD1	few	TRBJ2-1	TGTGCCAGCAGGAAGACAGGGGGCACGTACAATGAGCAGTTCTTC	CASRKTGGTYNEQFF
TRBV4-2	NA	NA	TRBJ2-3	TGTGCCAGCAGCTCAATGAGAGATACGCAGTATTTT	CASSSMRDTQYF
TRBV7-2	TRBD2	NA	TRBJ2-3	TGTGCCAGCAGCTTAGGCCGAGCGGGGCGCACAGATACGCAGTATTTT	CASSLGRAGRTDTQYF
TRBV7-2	TRBD1	many	TRBJ2-7	TGTGCCAGCAGCTCGACAGGGCTTGAGTACGAGCAGTACTTC	CASSSTGLEYEQYF
TRBV7-6	NA	NA	TRBJ2-7	TGTGCCAGCAGCTCCCAGGGGTTCGGCGAGCAGTACTTC	CASSSQGFGEQYF
TRBV7-9	TRBD1	few	TRBJ1-2	TGTGCCAGCAGCTTCTCCGAGACAGGGGGCTATGGCTACACCTTC	CASSFSETGGYGYTF
TRBV6-1	TRBD1	few	TRBJ1-5	TGTGCCAGCAGTCGGTCAGGGGGCAGTCAGCCCCAGCATTTT	CASSRSGGSQPQHF
TRBV5-1	TRBD1	NA	TRBJ1-1	TGCGCCGGCAGCGACAGGGGTTTTGCTGAAGCTTTCTTT	CAGSDRGFAEAFF
TRBV20-1	NA	NA	TRBJ2-6	TGCAGTGCTAGGGCCCCTTGGGCGGATGGGGCCAACGTCCTGACTTTC	CSARAPWADGANVLTF
TRBV4-1	TRBD2	NA	TRBJ2-7	TGCGCCAGCAGCCAGGGCGGGGGGGCCGAGCAGTACTTC	CASSQGGGAEQYF
TRBV5-1	NA	few	TRBJ1-4	TGCGCCAGCAGCTTGGTCGTCGGAGGTGAAAAACTGTTTTTT	CASSLVVGGEKLFF
TRBV7-9	NA	NA	TRBJ1-2	TGTGCCAGCAGCTTAGATCGAGGAAGCTATGGCTGCACCTTC	CASSLDRGSYGCTF
TRBV6-5	NA	NA	TRBJ1-2	TGTGCCAGCAGTTCCCTACAGGGAAGGGATGGCTACACCTTC	CASSSLQGRDGYTF
TRBV28	NA	once	TRBJ1-4	TGTGCCAGCAGCCCCGGACGGTGGAATGAAAAACTGTTTTTT	CASSPGRWNEKLFF
TRBV20-1	TRBD2	many	TRBJ2-7	TGCAGTGCTAGAGATCCTAGCGGGGGGACCTCCTACGAGCAGTACTTC	CSARDPSGGTSYEQYF
TRBV7-2	TRBD1	few	TRBJ2-3	TGTGCCAGCAGCGGACAGGGGACTACTAGCACAGATACGCAGTATTTT	CASSGQGTTSTDTQYF
TRBV7-7	NA	few	TRBJ2-7	TGTGCTAGCAGCCCCGGGGACTCCAGCTCCTACGAGCAGTACTTC	CASSPGDSSSYEQYF
TRBV20-1	TRBD2	many	TRBJ2-1	TGCAGTGCTAGAGTCCATAGCGGGGTGATCTACAATGAGCAGTTCTTC	CSARVHSGVIYNEQFF
TRBV20-1	NA	NA	TRBJ2-7	TGCAGTGCTAGAGAAATGAACTATCCCTCCTACGAGCAGTACTTC	CSAREMNYPSYEQYF
TRBV12-3/TRBV12-4	NA	few	TRBJ2-6	TGTGCCAGCAGCCTGATTGGGGCCAACGTCCTGACTTTC	CASSLIGANVLTF
TRBV28	TRBD2	many	TRBJ2-1	TGTGCCAGCAGGGGTAGCGGGGGGAGGAATGAGCAGTTCTTC	CASRGSGGRNEQFF
TRBV28	NA	NA	TRBJ2-1	TGTGCCAGCAGTTTATCTCATAACAATGAGCAGTTCTTC	CASSLSHNNEQFF
TRBV28	TRBD1	NA	TRBJ1-2	TGTGCCAGCAGTTCGCTACCGACAGGGAATGGCTACACCTTC	CASSSLPTGNGYTF
TRBV20-1	TRBD2	few	TRBJ2-5	TGCAGTGCTACCAGGTGGACTAGCGGGGGGGTTCCTAAAGAGACCCAGTACTTC	CSATRWTSGGVPKETQYF
TRBV12-3/TRBV12-4	NA	many	TRBJ2-7	TGTGCCAGCAGTTTAGGGTTCACAGGGCGAGACGAGCAGTACTTC	CASSLGFTGRDEQYF
TRBV6-1	NA	NA	TRBJ1-4	TGTGCCAGCAGGGACCAGGGACGACCAACTAATGAAAAACTGTTTTTT	CASRDQGRPTNEKLFF
TRBV5-1	TRBD2	few	TRBJ2-1	TGCGCCAGCAGGCTCGGGGGGGCCAATGAGCAGTTCTTC	CASRLGGANEQFF